This passage covers 15 T cell receptor beta chains from one sample sequenced in a study of PD-L1 blockade in urothelial cancer. The time point denotes: peripheral blood 6 weeks after treatment start. Sequencing used immunoSEQ multiplex PCR; TCRdb keeps in-frame clones, though not all of them. The sample lists around 50,000 clones, roughly 88% occurring once. The sample here was PBMCs, taken around atezolizumab (anti-PD-L1) treatment. These receptors were obtained from a man aged 50-59 years with urothelial cancer.

This clone has only a few counts. The genes are TRBV4-1 and TRBJ2-6, with a weak D call TRBD1 (5 bases). Germline CDR1 is MGHRA and CDR2 is YSYEKL. The CDR3 extends over 18 amino acids. V was clipped by 2 bases and J by 0 bases, with 14 bases between them. The CDR3 DNA reads TGCGCCAGCAGCCAATATCTTCAGGGTCCCTCTGGGGCCAACGTCCTGACTTTC. Residues: CASSQYLQGPSGANVLTF.

The chain uses TRBV19 and TRBJ2-7; D gene unclear. CDR3 length: 14 residues. Looked up from germline, CDR1 is LNHDA and CDR2 is SQIVND (reference sequence). Trimming removed 1 base at V and 6 bases at J, with 13 bases between. DNA for the CDR3: TGTGCCAGTAGTATAGTCGGTAAAGGAGCCGAGCAGTACTTC. Its protein product is CASSIVGKGAEQYF.

V usage is TRBV6-5 and J usage is TRBJ2-3; 9 bases are a match to TRBD1. The germline gives CDR1 MNHEY, CDR2 SVGAGI. The junction had 5 bases not matched to a gene; V was cut back by 4 bases and J by 0 bases. CDR3 length equals 16 residues. This chain's CDR3 is CASSSYRGRSTDTQYF. The CDR3 DNA sequence: TGTGCCAGCAGTTCGTACAGGGGGCGGAGCACAGATACGCAGTATTTT.

The chain combines TRBV2 with TRBJ1-3; 10 bases map to TRBD1. Trimming at V came to 8 bases and at J to 0 bases, leaving 19 bases not matched to a gene. This CDR3 contains 20 residues. The germline V gene has CDR1 SNHLY and CDR2 FYNNEI. The CDR3 region has the DNA TGTGCCAGCGGTCGTCGGGCCCGACTGACAGGGGGCAACTCTGGAAACACCATATATTTT. Its protein product is CASGRRARLTGGNSGNTIYF.

The chain is built from TRBV27 and TRBJ1-2; D is perhaps TRBD1 (6 bases). Germline V gene lookup returns CDR1 MNHEY and CDR2 SMNVEV (reference sequence). This CDR3 comprises 14 residues. Trimming took off 4 bases at V and 7 bases at J, with 16 bases between the two ends. CDR3: CASSSSTGIGGYTF. CDR3 in DNA: TGTGCCAGCAGTTCCTCAACAGGGATCGGTGGCTACACCTTC.

This clone was picked up one time. The genes are TRBV19 and TRBJ2-7; weak D call: TRBD2 (5 bases). Germline CDR1 reads LNHDA; CDR2 reads SQIVND (reference sequence). V lost 4 bases, J lost 1 base, and 14 bases lay in between. The CDR3 contains 15 residues. The CDR3 bases are TGTGCCAGTAGTAGAGAGGCTGGGGAGTCCTACGAGCAGTACTTC. Amino acid sequence: CASSREAGESYEQYF.

The chain carries TRBV6-4 and TRBJ2-2, with D possibly matching TRBD1 (6 bases). Trimming left V 6 bases short and J 2 bases short, with 7 bases between. Germline assignment: CDR1 MRHNA and CDR2 SNTAGT. The CDR3 covers 13 residues. The CDR3 here is CASRQGNTGELFF. As DNA, the CDR3 is TGTGCCAGCAGACAGGGCAACACCGGGGAGCTGTTTTTT.

This clone was seen once. The rearrangement uses TRBV10-3 and TRBJ1-1; unclear D gene. The CDR3 is 15 residues long. Germline CDR1 is ENHRY and CDR2 is SYGVKD. With 2 bases removed from V and 2 bases from J, the gap between germline ends came to 12 bases. The CDR3 DNA sequence: TGTGCCATCAGTGAGCCCGGAGCGTTAAACACTGAAGCTTTCTTT. Residues: CAISEPGALNTEAFF.

This chain uses TRBV6-6 with TRBJ1-2; perhaps TRBD1 as D (6 bases). Germline V CDR1 and CDR2: MNHNY, SVGAGI (reference sequence). Trimming took off 2 bases at V and 8 bases at J, with 9 bases between the two ends. The CDR3 contains 12 residues. The chain's CDR3 is CASSYGGTGYTF. For the CDR3, the DNA is TGTGCCAGCAGTTACGGGGGCACAGGCTACACCTTC.

The chain is built from TRBV5-6 and TRBJ1-5, with D perhaps matching TRBD1 (6 bases). The germline V and J ends were trimmed by 2 bases and 6 bases, with 12 bases remaining between them. CDR3 length equals 14 residues. Germline V gene data show CDR1 as SGHDT and CDR2 as YYEEEE. The CDR3 protein is CASSFLGGRQPQHF. The CDR3 coding sequence is TGTGCCAGCAGCTTCCTCGGGGGGCGTCAGCCCCAGCATTTT.

The V gene is TRBV7-8, the J gene TRBJ2-7; perhaps TRBD2 as D (6 bases). The V end lost 5 bases, the J end lost 6 bases, and 14 bases lay between the germline ends. The CDR3 extends over 13 amino acids. Germline V gene data show CDR1 as SGHVS and CDR2 as FQNEAQ. CDR3 nucleotide sequence: TGTGCCAGCAGCCCCGCGGGAAGGTTCGAGCAGTACTTC. It codes for CASSPAGRFEQYF.

The chain employs TRBV14 and TRBJ2-1; D possibly corresponds to TRBD1 (6 bases). Trimming removed 2 bases at V and 6 bases at J, with 8 bases between. CDR1 and CDR2 from the germline V gene are SGHDN and FVKESK. The CDR3 runs to 13 residues. DNA of the CDR3: TGTGCCAGCAGCCAATCGGACAGCAATGAGCAGTTCTTC. This codes for CASSQSDSNEQFF. Filled out from reference TRBV14 and TRBJ2-1, the complete variable domain reads EAGVTQFPSHSVIEKGQTVTLRCDPISGHDNLYWYRRVMGKEIKFLLHFVKESKQDESGMPNNRFLAERTGGTYSTLKVQPAELEDSGVYFCASSQSDSNEQFFGPGTRLTVL.

J is TRBJ1-5 and V is TRBV4-2; D is uncertain. The CDR3 sequence is 14 residues long. Germline loops: CDR1 LGHNA, CDR2 YNFKEQ. The V and J ends lost 2 bases and 6 bases respectively, with 11 bases between them. The CDR3: CASSQQDVGQPQHF. As DNA, the CDR3 is TGTGCCAGCAGCCAACAGGATGTGGGTCAGCCCCAGCATTTT.

The rearrangement links TRBV7-2 to TRBJ2-1; 8 bases are shared with TRBD2. V shed 2 bases and J 8 bases; nucleotides not matched to a gene: 17. The CDR3 consists of 18 residues. Germline CDR1 reads SGHTA; CDR2 reads FQGNSA. The CDR3 here is CASSLSPPRAGVSHEQFF. Written as DNA, the CDR3 is TGTGCCAGCAGCTTAAGCCCCCCTAGAGCGGGAGTTTCCCATGAGCAGTTCTTC.

V usage is TRBV19 and J usage is TRBJ2-4; TRBD1 aligns across 7 bases. CDR3 length equals 13 residues. CDR1 is LNHDA, CDR2 SQIVND, per germline (reference sequence). J lost 3 bases, V lost 4 bases, and 0 bases had no gene match. The chain's CDR3 is CASSRDSKNIQYF. The CDR3 DNA reads as TGTGCCAGTAGTAGGGACAGCAAAAACATTCAGTACTTC.